These T cell receptor beta chains were read from a single sample in a study of cytomegalovirus exposure and HLA in healthy donors. Measured with immunoSEQ multiplex PCR; TCRdb has only the in-frame clones, and not every one. The sample carries 150,000 to 200,000 clones, around 85% recorded once. Sequenced: PBMCs. Every receptor here comes from a woman aged 50 to 65 in good health and CMV-seronegative. The CDR3 runs from the conserved cysteine through the conserved F or W. D genes are given only for firm matches. Clone size, where shown, is once, few, many, or a class for clones that have expanded.

abundance | d_gene | j_gene | v_gene | CDR3aa | CDR3nt
NA | TRBD2 | TRBJ2-7 | TRBV5-1 | CASSTSGPPWEQYF | TGCGCCAGTTCGACTAGCGGGCCCCCCTGGGAGCAGTACTTC
NA | NA | TRBJ1-1 | TRBV7-2 | CASSLAGGHLNTEAFF | TGTGCCAGCAGCTTAGCTGGCGGACATTTGAACACTGAAGCTTTCTTT
NA | NA | TRBJ2-2 | TRBV7-2 | CASSLNTGELFF | TGTGCCAGCAGCCTCAACACCGGGGAGCTGTTTTTT
NA | TRBD2 | TRBJ2-1 | TRBV27 | CASSLVTSGNNEQFF | TGTGCCAGCAGTTTAGTGACTAGCGGGAACAATGAGCAGTTCTTC
NA | NA | TRBJ1-3 | TRBV28 | CASSIGQLEFSGNTIYF | TGTGCCAGCAGTATTGGACAGCTTGAATTCTCTGGAAACACCATATATTTT
NA | TRBD1 | TRBJ1-1 | TRBV7-2 | CTSRSPGQREAFF | TGTACCAGCAGGTCCCCGGGACAGAGGGAAGCTTTCTTT
NA | TRBD1 | TRBJ1-2 | TRBV28 | CASSTPGQASYGYTF | TGTGCCAGCAGTACCCCGGGACAGGCCTCCTATGGCTACACCTTC
NA | TRBD2 | TRBJ2-3 | TRBV6-5 | CASRKAGGTDTQYF | TGTGCCAGCAGAAAAGCGGGAGGCACAGATACGCAGTATTTT
NA | TRBD1 | TRBJ1-4 | TRBV27 | CASSLRGRKLFF | TGTGCCAGCAGTCTCAGGGGGCGAAAACTGTTTTTT
NA | NA | TRBJ1-2 | TRBV25-1 | CASSALLFGYTF | TGTGCCAGCAGTGCCCTCCTCTTTGGCTACACCTTC
NA | TRBD1 | TRBJ1-2 | TRBV7-9 | CASSPQGDYGYTF | TGTGCCAGCAGCCCACAGGGGGACTATGGCTACACCTTC
NA | TRBD2 | TRBJ2-2 | TRBV6-6 | CASSPSGRKAGELFF | TGTGCCAGCAGCCCTAGCGGGAGAAAGGCCGGGGAGCTGTTTTTT
few | NA | TRBJ1-2 | TRBV6-4 | CASSATTGYGYTF | TGTGCCAGCAGTGCTACGACAGGCTATGGCTACACCTTC
NA | TRBD2 | TRBJ2-7 | TRBV18 | CASSLTGLAGIKSPYEQYF | TGTGCCAGCTCCCTCACGGGACTAGCGGGAATAAAATCCCCCTACGAGCAGTACTTC
NA | NA | TRBJ2-1 | TRBV28 | CASSLRIHNEQFF | TGTGCCAGCAGTTTGCGGATCCACAATGAGCAGTTCTTC
NA | TRBD1 | TRBJ1-2 | TRBV27 | CASSLRGQGYYGYTF | TGTGCCAGCAGTTTACGGGGACAGGGCTACTATGGCTACACCTTC
NA | NA | TRBJ2-7 | TRBV6-1 | CASSEALASEYYEQYF | TGTGCCAGCAGTGAAGCGCTGGCTAGCGAGTATTACGAGCAGTACTTC